This T cell receptor beta chain was captured by sequencing in a study of blood T cells in healthy people across ages. Broader study findings: It was held that the diversity estimates obtained from one million T cells were underestimates. Whereas aged donors had fewer naive CD4+ cells, long-lived donors had more of them and higher diversity. The percentage of naive T cells correlated strongly with TCR beta diversity.

This clonotype was seen ten or more times. Its matching antigen is unknown. The CDR3 length is 14 residues. V was pared by 3 bases and J by 4 bases, with 12 bases between. Germline lookup yields CDR1 LGHNA and CDR2 YSLEER. Alongside a J-beta primer mix, a sample-barcoded 5' primer served in a second PCR lasting roughly 7 to 12 cycles. TCRdb independently ran MiXCR on the 5' RACE reads; one entry per CDR3 protein. The sample comprises about 650,000 distinct CDR3 sequences, roughly 32% of which are singletons, and approximately 15% rests with the top ten. Sequenced: blood. This TCR derives from an elderly woman in good health. The chain links TRBV4-3 to TRBJ1-1; no firm D call. The CDR3 DNA sequence: TGCGCCAGCAGCCAGGCAAGGACGCGCACTGAAGCTTTCTTT. Translation gives CASSQARTRTEAFF.